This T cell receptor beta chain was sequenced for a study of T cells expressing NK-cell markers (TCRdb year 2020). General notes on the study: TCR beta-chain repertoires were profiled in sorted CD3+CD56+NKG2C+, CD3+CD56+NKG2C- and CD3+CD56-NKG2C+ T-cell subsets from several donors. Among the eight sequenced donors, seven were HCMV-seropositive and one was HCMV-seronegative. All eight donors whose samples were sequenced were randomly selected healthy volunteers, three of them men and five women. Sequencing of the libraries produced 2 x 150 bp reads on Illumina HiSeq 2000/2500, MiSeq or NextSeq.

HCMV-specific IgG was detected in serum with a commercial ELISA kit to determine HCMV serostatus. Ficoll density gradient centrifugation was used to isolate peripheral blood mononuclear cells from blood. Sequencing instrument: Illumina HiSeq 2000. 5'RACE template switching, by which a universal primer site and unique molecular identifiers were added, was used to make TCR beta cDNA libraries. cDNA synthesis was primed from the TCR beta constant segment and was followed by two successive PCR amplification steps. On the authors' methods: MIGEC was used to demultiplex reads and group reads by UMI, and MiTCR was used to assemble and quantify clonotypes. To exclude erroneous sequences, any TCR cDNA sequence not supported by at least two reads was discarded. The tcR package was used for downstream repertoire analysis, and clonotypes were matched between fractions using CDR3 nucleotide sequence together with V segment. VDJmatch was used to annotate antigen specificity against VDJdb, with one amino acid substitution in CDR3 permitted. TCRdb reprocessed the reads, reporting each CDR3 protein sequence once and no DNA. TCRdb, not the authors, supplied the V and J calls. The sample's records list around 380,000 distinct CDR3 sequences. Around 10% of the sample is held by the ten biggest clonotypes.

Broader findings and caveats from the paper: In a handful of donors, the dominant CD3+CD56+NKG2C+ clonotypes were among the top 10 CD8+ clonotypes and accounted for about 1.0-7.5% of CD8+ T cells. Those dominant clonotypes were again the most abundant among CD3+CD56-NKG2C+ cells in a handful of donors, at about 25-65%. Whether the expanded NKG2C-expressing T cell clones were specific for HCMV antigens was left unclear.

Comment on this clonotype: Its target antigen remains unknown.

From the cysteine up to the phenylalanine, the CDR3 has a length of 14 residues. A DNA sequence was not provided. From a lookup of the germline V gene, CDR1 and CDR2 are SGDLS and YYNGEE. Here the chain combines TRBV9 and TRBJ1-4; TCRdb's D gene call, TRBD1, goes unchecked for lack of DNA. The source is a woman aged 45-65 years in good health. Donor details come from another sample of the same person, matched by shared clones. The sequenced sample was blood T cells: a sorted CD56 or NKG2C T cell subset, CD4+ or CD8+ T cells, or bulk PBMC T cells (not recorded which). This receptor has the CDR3 CASSVTGTNEKLFF.